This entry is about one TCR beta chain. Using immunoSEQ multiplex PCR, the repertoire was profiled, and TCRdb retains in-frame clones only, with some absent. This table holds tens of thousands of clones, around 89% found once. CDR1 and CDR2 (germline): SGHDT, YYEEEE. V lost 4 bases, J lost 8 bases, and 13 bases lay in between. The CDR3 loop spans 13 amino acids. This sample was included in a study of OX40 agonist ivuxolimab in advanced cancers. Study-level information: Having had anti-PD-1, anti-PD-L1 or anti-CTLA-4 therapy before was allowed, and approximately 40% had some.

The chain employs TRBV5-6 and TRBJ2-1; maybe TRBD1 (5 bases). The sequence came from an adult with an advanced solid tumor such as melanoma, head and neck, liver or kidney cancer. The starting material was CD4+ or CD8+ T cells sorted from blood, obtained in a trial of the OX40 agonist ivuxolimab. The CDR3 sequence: CASSQKGVDEQFF. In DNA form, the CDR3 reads TGTGCCAGCAGCCAAAAAGGGGTGGATGAGCAGTTCTTC.